This T cell receptor (beta chain) was sequenced during a study of blood T cell repertoires in COVID-19. Assay used: immunoSEQ multiplex PCR; TCRdb lists only in-frame clones, some missing. The sample comprises roughly 36,000 clones, about 89% of which are singletons, and approximately 25% rests with the top ten. CDR1 and CDR2 (germline): SGHAT, FQNNGV. V was pared by 5 bases and J by 3 bases, with 15 bases between. This CDR3 is built from 15 residues. The chain couples TRBV11-2 to TRBJ2-3; D is possibly TRBD2 (6 bases). Sequences were obtained from peripheral blood. The receptor's source is a man aged 45-65 years with active or convalescent COVID-19. The CDR3 coding sequence is TGTGCCAGCAGCGTCCGCCGGAGCGGGACAGATACGCAGTATTTT. Protein: CASSVRRSGTDTQYF.